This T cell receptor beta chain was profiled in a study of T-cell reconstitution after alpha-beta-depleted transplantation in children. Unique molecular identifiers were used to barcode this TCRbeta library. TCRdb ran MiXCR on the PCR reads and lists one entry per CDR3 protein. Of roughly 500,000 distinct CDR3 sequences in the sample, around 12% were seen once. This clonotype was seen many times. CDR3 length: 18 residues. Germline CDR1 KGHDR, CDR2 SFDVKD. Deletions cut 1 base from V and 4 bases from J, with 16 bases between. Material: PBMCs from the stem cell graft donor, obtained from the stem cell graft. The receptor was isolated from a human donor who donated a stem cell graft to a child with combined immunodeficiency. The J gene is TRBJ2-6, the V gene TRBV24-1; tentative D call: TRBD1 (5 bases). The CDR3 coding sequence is TGTGCCACCAGTGATTTACCGGCAGGGATCGGGGGGGCCAACGTCCTGACTTTC. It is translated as CATSDLPAGIGGANVLTF.